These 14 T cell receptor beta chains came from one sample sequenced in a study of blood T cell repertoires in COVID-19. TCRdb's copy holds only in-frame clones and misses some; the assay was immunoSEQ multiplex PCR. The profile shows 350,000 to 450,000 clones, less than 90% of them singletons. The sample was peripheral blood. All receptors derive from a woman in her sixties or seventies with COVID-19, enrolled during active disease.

The CDR3 loop reads CATSRERVWTGDTGELFF. CDR3 sequence (DNA): TGTGCCACCAGCAGAGAGAGGGTGTGGACAGGGGACACCGGGGAGCTGTTTTTT. This chain uses TRBV15 with TRBJ2-2; 9 bases map to TRBD1. Germline CDR1 reads LNHNV; CDR2 reads YYDKDF (reference sequence). The CDR3 spans 18 residues. V lost 0 bases and J lost 3; bases outside the gene matches: 8. Drawing the rest from reference TRBV15 and TRBJ2-2, the complete variable domain is DAMVIQNPRYQVTQFGKPVTLSCSQTLNHNVMYWYQQKSSQAPKLLFHYYDKDFNNEADTPDNFQSRRPNTSFCFLDIRSPGLGDTAMYLCATSRERVWTGDTGELFFGEGSRLTVL.

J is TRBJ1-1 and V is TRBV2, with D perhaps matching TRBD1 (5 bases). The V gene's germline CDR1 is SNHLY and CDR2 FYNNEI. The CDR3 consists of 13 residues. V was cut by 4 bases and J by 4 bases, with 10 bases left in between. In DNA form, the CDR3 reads TGTGCCAGCAGTGGCGGCAGGGTCACTGAAGCTTTCTTT. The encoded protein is CASSGGRVTEAFF.

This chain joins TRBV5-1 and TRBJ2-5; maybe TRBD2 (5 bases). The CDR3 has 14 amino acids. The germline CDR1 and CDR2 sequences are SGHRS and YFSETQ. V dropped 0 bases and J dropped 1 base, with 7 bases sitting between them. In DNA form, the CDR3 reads TGCGCCAGCAGCTTGGGGACTTCCCAAGAGACCCAGTACTTC. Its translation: CASSLGTSQETQYF.

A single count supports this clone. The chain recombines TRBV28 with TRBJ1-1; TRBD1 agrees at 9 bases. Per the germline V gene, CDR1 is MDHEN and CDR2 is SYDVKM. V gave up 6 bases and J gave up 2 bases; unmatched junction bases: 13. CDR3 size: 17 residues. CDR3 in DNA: TGTGCCAGCAGCACCAACAGGGGGCAAAGGGGAAACACTGAAGCTTTCTTT. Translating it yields CASSTNRGQRGNTEAFF.

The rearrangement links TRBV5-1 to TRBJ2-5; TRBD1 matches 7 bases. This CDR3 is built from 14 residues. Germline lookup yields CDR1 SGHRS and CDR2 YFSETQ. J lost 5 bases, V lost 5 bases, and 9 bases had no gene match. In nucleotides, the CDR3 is TGCGCCAGCAGAGATACAGGGGCCGGGGAGACCCAGTACTTC. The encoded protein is CASRDTGAGETQYF.

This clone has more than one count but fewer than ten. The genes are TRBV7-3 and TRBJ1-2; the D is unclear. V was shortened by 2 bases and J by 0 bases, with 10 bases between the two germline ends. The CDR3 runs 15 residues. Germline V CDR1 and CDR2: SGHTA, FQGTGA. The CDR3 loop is CASSLAPGSNYGYTF. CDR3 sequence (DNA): TGTGCCAGCAGCTTAGCCCCGGGTTCTAACTATGGCTACACCTTC. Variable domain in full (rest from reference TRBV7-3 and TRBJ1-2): GAGVSQTPSNKVTEKGKYVELRCDPISGHTALYWYRQSLGQGPEFLIYFQGTGAADDSGLPNDRFFAVRPEGSVSTLKIQRTERGDSAVYLCASSLAPGSNYGYTFGSGTRLTVV.

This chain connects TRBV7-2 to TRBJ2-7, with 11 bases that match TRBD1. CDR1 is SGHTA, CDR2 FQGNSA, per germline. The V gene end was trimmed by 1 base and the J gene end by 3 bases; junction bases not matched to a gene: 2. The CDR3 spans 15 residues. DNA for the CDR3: TGTGCCAGCAGCTTAGGTGGGACAGGGGGCTACGAGCAGTACTTC. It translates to CASSLGGTGGYEQYF. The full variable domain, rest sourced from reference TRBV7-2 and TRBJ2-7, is GAGVSQSPSNKVTEKGKDVELRCDPISGHTALYWYRQSLGQGLEFLIYFQGNSAPDKSGLPSDRFSAERTGGSVSTLTIQRTQQEDSAVYLCASSLGGTGGYEQYFGPGTRLTVT.

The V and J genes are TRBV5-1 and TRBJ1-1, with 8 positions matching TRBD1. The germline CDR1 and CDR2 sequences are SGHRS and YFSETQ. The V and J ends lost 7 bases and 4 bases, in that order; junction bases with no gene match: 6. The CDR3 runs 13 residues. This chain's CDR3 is CASGEQGGTEAFF. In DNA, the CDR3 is TGCGCCAGCGGAGAACAGGGGGGCACTGAAGCTTTCTTT.

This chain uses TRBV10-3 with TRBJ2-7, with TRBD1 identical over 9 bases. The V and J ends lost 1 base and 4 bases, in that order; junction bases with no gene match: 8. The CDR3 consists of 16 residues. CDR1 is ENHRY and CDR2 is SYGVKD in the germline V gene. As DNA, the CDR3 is TGTGCCATCAGTGAGTTAAAGGGGGACAGGGCTTACGAGCAGTACTTC. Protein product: CAISELKGDRAYEQYF.

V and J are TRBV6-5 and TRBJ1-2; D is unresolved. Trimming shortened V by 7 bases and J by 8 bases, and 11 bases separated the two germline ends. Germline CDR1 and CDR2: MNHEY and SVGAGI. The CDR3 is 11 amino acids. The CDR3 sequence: CASTGGYGYTF. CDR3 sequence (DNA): TGTGCCAGCACCGGAGGGTACGGCTACACCTTC.

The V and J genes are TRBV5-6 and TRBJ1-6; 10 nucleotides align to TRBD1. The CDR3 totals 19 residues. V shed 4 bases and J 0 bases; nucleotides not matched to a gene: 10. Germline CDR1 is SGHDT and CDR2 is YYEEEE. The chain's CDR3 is CASSPPGQGTSSYNSPLHF. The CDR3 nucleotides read TGTGCCAGCAGCCCCCCGGGACAGGGGACGAGCTCCTATAATTCACCCCTCCACTTT.

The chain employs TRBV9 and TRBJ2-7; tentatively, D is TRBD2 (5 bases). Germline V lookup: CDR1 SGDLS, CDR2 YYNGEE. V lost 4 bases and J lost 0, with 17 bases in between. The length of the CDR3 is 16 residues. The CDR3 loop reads CASSHSRTDNSYEQYF. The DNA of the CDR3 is TGTGCCAGCAGCCACTCCCGGACTGATAACTCCTACGAGCAGTACTTC.

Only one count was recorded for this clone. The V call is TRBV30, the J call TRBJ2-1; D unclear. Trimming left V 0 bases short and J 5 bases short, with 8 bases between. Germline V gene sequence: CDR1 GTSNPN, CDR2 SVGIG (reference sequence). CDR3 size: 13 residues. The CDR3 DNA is TGTGCCTGGAGTGTTTTCCTAAACAATGAGCAGTTCTTC. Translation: CAWSVFLNNEQFF.

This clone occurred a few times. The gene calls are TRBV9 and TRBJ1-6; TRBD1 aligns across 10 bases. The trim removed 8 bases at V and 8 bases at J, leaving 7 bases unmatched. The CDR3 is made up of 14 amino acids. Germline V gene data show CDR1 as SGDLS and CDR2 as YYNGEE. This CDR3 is CASSEGQGYSPLHF. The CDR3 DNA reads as TGTGCCAGTTCGGAGGGACAGGGGTATTCACCCCTCCACTTT.